This TCR beta chain appears in the sequencing data of a study of blood T cell repertoires in COVID-19. Under the authors' procedure: Amplification with reference gene primers provided the estimates of nucleated cell counts. TCRdb's copy holds only in-frame clones and misses some; the assay was immunoSEQ multiplex PCR. V and J calls plus clone size are reproduced from that table; the DNA served to infer D and trimming. The table has around 130,000 clones, approximately 79% seen once. Germline CDR1 is SGHAT and CDR2 is FQDESV (reference sequence). The CDR3 is made up of 13 amino acids. V dropped 5 bases and J dropped 4 bases, with 9 bases sitting between them.

The TCR was taken from a man aged 40-55 years with acute COVID-19. The chain employs TRBV11-1 and TRBJ1-5, with D unclear. Input material: PBMCs or T cells enriched from blood (not recorded which). This CDR3 reads CASSVSGNQPQHF. The DNA of the CDR3 is TGTGCCAGCAGCGTGAGCGGAAATCAGCCCCAGCATTTT.